These 18 T cell receptor beta chains share one sample of origin, sequenced in a study of blood T cell repertoires in COVID-19. Assay used: immunoSEQ multiplex PCR; TCRdb lists only in-frame clones, some missing. This sample has just over 150,000 clones, with 85% to 95% found just once. The sequenced material came from peripheral blood. These receptors all come from a woman between 50 and 59 years old with acute or convalescent COVID-19.

This chain connects TRBV6-5 to TRBJ2-5; 7 bases are shared with TRBD1. The junction had 6 bases not matched to a gene; V was cut back by 9 bases and J by 2 bases. Germline CDR1 and CDR2: MNHEY and SVGAGI. CDR3 size: 13 residues. The CDR3 region has the DNA TGTGCCAGTAGGCAGACAGGGCAAGAGACCCAGTACTTC. It is translated as CASRQTGQETQYF.

The gene calls are TRBV5-1 and TRBJ2-7; 7 bases agree with TRBD1. This CDR3 spans 14 amino acids. Trimming at V came to 4 bases and at J to 2 bases, leaving 6 bases not matched to a gene. CDR1 and CDR2 from the germline V gene are SGHRS and YFSETQ. The chain's CDR3 is CASSQETGTYEQYF. The CDR3 DNA is TGCGCCAGCAGCCAAGAGACAGGGACCTACGAGCAGTACTTC.

In this sample, this clone turned up once. The genes are TRBV12-3 or TRBV12-4 and TRBJ1-2; 7 bases match TRBD1. The length of the CDR3 is 11 residues. V was pared by 5 bases and J by 7 bases, with 1 base of the junction left unmatched. CDR3: CASSQGGGYTF. In nucleotides, the CDR3 is TGTGCCAGCAGTCAGGGGGGTGGCTACACCTTC.

The genes are TRBV15 and TRBJ2-7; TRBD2 matches at 11 bases. CDR3 size: 14 residues. From germline, CDR1 is LNHNV and CDR2 YYDKDF (reference sequence). V was pared by 6 bases and J by 5 bases, with 6 bases of the junction left unmatched. CDR3 region: CATRPTSGTDEQYF. CDR3 DNA: TGTGCCACCAGACCGACTAGCGGGACGGACGAGCAGTACTTC.

The chain employs TRBV9 and TRBJ2-3; 8 nucleotides match TRBD2. V lost 0 bases, J lost 2 bases, and 5 bases stayed unmatched. Per germline, CDR1 SGDLS and CDR2 YYNGEE. This CDR3 region has 16 residues. For the CDR3, the DNA is TGTGCCAGCAGCGTAGCAGCGGGGGAGTCCACAGATACGCAGTATTTT. This encodes CASSVAAGESTDTQYF.

The V and J genes are TRBV20-1 and TRBJ1-5; D is undetermined. The CDR3 is 15 residues long. Germline CDR1 DFQATT, CDR2 SNEGSKA (reference sequence). V gave up 3 bases and J gave up 3 bases, with 15 bases separating them. For the CDR3, the DNA is TGCAGTGCTAGTCTAGGCAGCAAGAACAATCAGCCCCAGCATTTT. Its translation: CSASLGSKNNQPQHF.

The CDR3 nucleotides are TGTGCCAGCCTCCGGGACTCCGATAGCAATCAGCCCCAGCATTTT. The encoded protein is CASLRDSDSNQPQHF. The genes are TRBV2 and TRBJ1-5, with D possibly being TRBD1 (5 bases). V lost 8 bases and J lost 0, with 14 bases in between. The CDR3 has 15 amino acids. Germline lookup yields CDR1 SNHLY and CDR2 FYNNEI.

The chain recombines TRBV4-2 with TRBJ2-2, with 7 bases matching TRBD1. This CDR3 has 15 residues. V lost 4 bases, J lost 7 bases, and 9 bases stayed unmatched. Germline V gene lookup returns CDR1 LGHNA and CDR2 YNFKEQ. CDR3 sequence reads: CASSPGQVFGGELFF. For the CDR3, the DNA is TGTGCCAGCAGCCCCGGACAGGTGTTTGGCGGGGAGCTGTTTTTT.

The chain carries TRBV27 and TRBJ2-7; a weak D match, TRBD2 (6 bases). Trimming removed 5 bases at V and 6 bases at J, with 8 bases between. This CDR3 has 11 amino acids. The V gene's germline CDR1 is MNHEY and CDR2 SMNVEV (reference sequence). In DNA, the CDR3 is TGTGCCAGCAGTATGGGGGGCGAGCAGTACTTC. This gives the protein CASSMGGEQYF.

The V and J genes are TRBV5-1 and TRBJ1-1; no definite D call. CDR1 and CDR2 from the germline V gene are SGHRS and YFSETQ. Trimming left V 1 base short and J 4 bases short, with 8 bases between. The CDR3 has 13 amino acids. This chain's CDR3 is CASSLTGTTEAFF. The CDR3 coding sequence is TGCGCCAGCAGCTTGACGGGAACCACTGAAGCTTTCTTT.

J is TRBJ1-2 and V is TRBV10-3, with 7 positions matching TRBD1. CDR3 size: 16 residues. CDR1 is ENHRY, CDR2 SYGVKD, per germline. Trimming took 2 bases from V and 0 from J; bases not matched to a gene: 6. CDR3 loop: CAISEPTGQANYGYTF. In DNA, the CDR3 is TGTGCCATCAGTGAGCCAACCGGACAGGCTAACTATGGCTACACCTTC.

The CDR3 DNA is TGTGCCAGCAGCGCGAGACAGGGCTATAATGAAAAACTGTTTTTT. Translation: CASSARQGYNEKLFF. V usage is TRBV7-2 and J usage is TRBJ1-4; 7 nucleotides agree with TRBD1. Unmatched junction bases numbered 7, after V lost 5 bases and J lost 4 bases. CDR1 is SGHTA, CDR2 FQGNSA, per germline. The CDR3 runs 15 residues.

The genes are TRBV5-8 and TRBJ1-1; D uncertain. This CDR3 region has 14 residues. V shed 6 bases and J shed 0 bases, with 12 bases lying between them. The germline CDR1 and CDR2 sequences are SGHTS and YDEGEE. The CDR3 nucleotides are TGTGCCAGCACTCTTACAGCAATGAACACTGAAGCTTTCTTT. It codes for CASTLTAMNTEAFF.

V is TRBV6-5 and J is TRBJ1-2, with D possibly matching TRBD1 (6 bases). Trimming removed 6 bases from V and 4 bases from J, with 12 bases in between. Per germline, CDR1 MNHEY and CDR2 SVGAGI. CDR3 length: 13 amino acids. As DNA, the CDR3 is TGTGCCAGCAGACCCCGGACAGTCTATGGCTACACCTTC. Its translation: CASRPRTVYGYTF.

The rearrangement links TRBV7-2 to TRBJ2-5; weak D call: TRBD1 (5 bases). This CDR3 contains 15 residues. V gave up 2 bases and J gave up 4 bases, with 14 bases separating them. Germline V lookup: CDR1 SGHTA, CDR2 FQGNSA. In DNA, the CDR3 is TGTGCCAGCAGCTTAAGGCAGGGTAATGGAGAGACCCAGTACTTC. It codes for CASSLRQGNGETQYF.

This sequence joins TRBV5-4 and TRBJ2-7, with 11 nucleotides matching TRBD1. This CDR3 spans 17 amino acids. The V and J ends lost 4 bases and 2 bases, in that order; junction bases with no gene match: 11. From germline, CDR1 is SGHNT and CDR2 YYREEE (reference sequence). The CDR3 reads CASSLTGQGADAYEQYF. CDR3 DNA sequence: TGTGCCAGCAGCCTCACCGGACAGGGGGCTGATGCCTACGAGCAGTACTTC. The full variable domain, completed using reference TRBV5-4 and TRBJ2-7, is ETGVTQSPTHLIKTRGQQVTLRCSSQSGHNTVSWYQQALGQGPQFIFQYYREEENGRGNFPPRFSGLQFPNYSSELNVNALELDDSALYLCASSLTGQGADAYEQYFGPGTRLTVT.

V is TRBV4-1 and J is TRBJ1-1; D not resolved. With 1 base removed from V and 0 bases from J, the gap between germline ends came to 9 bases. In germline, CDR1 is MGHRA, CDR2 YSYEKL. This CDR3 contains 15 residues. The CDR3 nucleotides are TGCGCCAGCAGCCAAGTCACAGTTATGAACACTGAAGCTTTCTTT. Its translation: CASSQVTVMNTEAFF.

The rearrangement uses TRBV3-1 (or the pseudogene TRBV3-2) and TRBJ1-2; D gene uncertain. CDR1 and CDR2 (germline): LGHDT, YNNKEL (reference sequence). This CDR3 has 14 amino acids. Trimming cost V 3 bases and J 5 bases, with 13 bases left between them. DNA for the CDR3: TGTGCCAGCAGCCACAGGACTACACTTTATGGCTACACCTTC. Protein product: CASSHRTTLYGYTF.